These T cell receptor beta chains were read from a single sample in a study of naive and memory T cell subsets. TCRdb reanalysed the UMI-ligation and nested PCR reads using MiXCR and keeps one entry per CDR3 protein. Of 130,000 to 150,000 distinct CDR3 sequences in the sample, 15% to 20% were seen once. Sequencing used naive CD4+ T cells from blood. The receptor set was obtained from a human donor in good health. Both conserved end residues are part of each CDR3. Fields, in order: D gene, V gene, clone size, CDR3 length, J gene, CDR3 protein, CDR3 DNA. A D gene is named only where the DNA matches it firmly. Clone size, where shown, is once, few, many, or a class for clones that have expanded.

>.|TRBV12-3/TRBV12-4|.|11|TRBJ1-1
CASSSFTEAFF
TGTGCCAGCAGCTCTTTCACTGAAGCTTTCTTT
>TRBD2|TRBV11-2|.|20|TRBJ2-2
CASSVTPFGASGRAFGELFF
TGTGCCAGCAGCGTAACGCCGTTTGGCGCTAGCGGGAGGGCCTTCGGGGAGCTGTTTTTT
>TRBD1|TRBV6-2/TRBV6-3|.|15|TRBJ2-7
CASSFGQGASYEQYF
TGTGCCAGCAGTTTCGGACAGGGGGCATCCTACGAGCAGTACTTC
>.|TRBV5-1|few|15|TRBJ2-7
CASSLSGDFSYEQYF
TGCGCCAGCAGCTTGAGCGGTGACTTCTCCTACGAGCAGTACTTC
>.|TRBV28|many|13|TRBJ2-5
CASTTVPIETQYF
TGTGCCAGCACCACTGTACCCATTGAGACCCAGTACTTC
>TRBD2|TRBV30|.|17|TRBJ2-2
CAWERLAGGPGSGELFF
TGTGCCTGGGAAAGACTAGCGGGAGGACCGGGATCAGGGGAGCTGTTTTTT
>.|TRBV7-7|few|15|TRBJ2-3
CASSLEGVGIDTQYF
TGTGCCAGCAGCTTAGAGGGCGTCGGGATAGATACGCAGTATTTT
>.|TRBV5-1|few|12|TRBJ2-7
CASSFFPHEQYF
TGCGCCAGCAGCTTTTTCCCCCACGAGCAGTACTTC
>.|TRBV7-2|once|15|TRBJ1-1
CASSLSLELNTEAFF
TGTGCCAGCAGCTTATCGCTAGAATTGAACACTGAAGCTTTCTTT
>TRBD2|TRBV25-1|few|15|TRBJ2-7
CASSELGGYGYEQYF
TGTGCCAGCAGTGAATTGGGAGGGTACGGCTACGAGCAGTACTTC
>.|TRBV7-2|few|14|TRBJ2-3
CASTISLVADTQYF
TGTGCCAGCACCATATCGCTGGTGGCAGATACGCAGTATTTT
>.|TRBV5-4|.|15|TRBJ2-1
CASSPGWSKYNEQFF
TGTGCCAGCAGCCCTGGTTGGAGCAAGTACAATGAGCAGTTCTTC
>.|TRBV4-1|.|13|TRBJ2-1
CASSSRQVGEQFF
TGCGCCAGCAGCTCCCGACAGGTTGGTGAGCAGTTCTTC
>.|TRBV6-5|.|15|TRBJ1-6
CASSYDVGVNSPLHF
TGTGCCAGCAGTTACGACGTAGGGGTTAATTCACCCCTCCACTTT
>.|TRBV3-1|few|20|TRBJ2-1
CASSQGPRVLGTLSYNEQFF
TGTGCCAGCAGCCAAGGTCCACGTGTTCTTGGGACTCTCTCCTACAATGAGCAGTTCTTC
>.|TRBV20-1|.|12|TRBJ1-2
CSASLGNYGYTF
TGCAGTGCTAGTTTGGGGAACTATGGCTACACCTTC
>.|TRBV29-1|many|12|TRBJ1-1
CSVVEGRVGAFF
TGCAGCGTTGTGGAAGGTCGGGTTGGTGCTTTCTTT
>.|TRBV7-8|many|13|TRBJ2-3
CASRVRGTDTQYF
TGTGCCAGCAGGGTGAGGGGGACAGATACGCAGTATTTT
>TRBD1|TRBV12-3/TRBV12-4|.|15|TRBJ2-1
CASSIRDRSYNEQFF
TGTGCCAGCAGTATCCGGGACAGATCCTACAATGAGCAGTTCTTC
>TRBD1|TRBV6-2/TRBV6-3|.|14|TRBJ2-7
CASSLTGARYEQYF
TGTGCCAGCAGTCTTACAGGGGCCCGGTACGAGCAGTACTTC
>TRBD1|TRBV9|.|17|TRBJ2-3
CASSARSRQGVVDTQYF
TGTGCCAGCAGCGCCCGATCGCGACAGGGGGTGGTAGATACGCAGTATTTT
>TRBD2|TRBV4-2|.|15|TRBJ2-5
CASNPTSGFQETQYF
TGTGCCAGCAACCCGACTAGCGGGTTCCAAGAGACCCAGTACTTC
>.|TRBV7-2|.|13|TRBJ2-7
CASSLAISYEQYF
TGTGCCAGCAGCTTAGCCATCTCCTACGAGCAGTACTTC
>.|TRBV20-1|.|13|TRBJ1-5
CSATRVNNQPQHF
TGCAGTGCTACTAGGGTGAACAATCAGCCCCAGCATTTT
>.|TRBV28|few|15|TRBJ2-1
CASSRYLSGGNEQFF
TGTGCCAGCAGTCGATATTTATCGGGTGGCAATGAGCAGTTCTTC
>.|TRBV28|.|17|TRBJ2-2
CASSLQWGSLPKGELFF
TGTGCCAGCAGCCTACAATGGGGAAGTTTGCCGAAAGGGGAGCTGTTTTTT
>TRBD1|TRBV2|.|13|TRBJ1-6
CASIGQGKAPLHF
TGTGCCAGCATAGGACAGGGGAAGGCACCCCTCCACTTT
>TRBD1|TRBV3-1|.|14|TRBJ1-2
CASSPGTGAYGYTF
TGTGCCAGCAGCCCCGGGACAGGGGCCTATGGCTACACCTTC
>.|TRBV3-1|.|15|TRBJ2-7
CASSRGTQPAYEQYF
TGTGCCAGCAGCCGAGGGACTCAGCCGGCCTACGAGCAGTACTTC
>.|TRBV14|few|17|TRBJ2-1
CASSLPSGHGTGNEQFF
TGTGCCAGCAGCCTGCCTTCCGGGCATGGAACAGGCAATGAGCAGTTCTTC
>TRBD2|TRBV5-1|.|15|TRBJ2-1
CASSFPNSGADEQFF
TGCGCCAGCAGCTTTCCCAACAGCGGGGCGGATGAGCAGTTCTTC